This TCR beta chain was documented in a study of cytomegalovirus exposure and HLA in healthy donors. Broader study findings: Some V segments (TRBV6-2 and TRBV6-3 among them) were excluded as indistinguishable. Earlier analysis found most TCR beta V segments productive about 87% or about 30% of the time. TCR beta V- and J-gene trimming was later associated with a missense DCLRE1C variant.

Primers included in the PCR were 60 Vbeta and 13 Jbeta primers. Measured with immunoSEQ multiplex PCR; TCRdb has only the in-frame clones, and not every one. The data show roughly 170,000 clones, about 81% seen once. With V trimmed by 3 bases and J by 3 bases, 2 bases remained unmatched. CDR3 length equals 13 residues. Germline lookup yields CDR1 SGHNT and CDR2 YYREEE (reference sequence). Of note for this clone: Its target is unknown.

This TCR derives from a woman in her 30s in good health and CMV-seronegative. The rearrangement uses TRBV5-4 and TRBJ1-2; 7 nucleotides align to TRBD1. The source material was PBMCs. CDR3 loop: CASSYGTDYGYTF. The CDR3 nucleotides read TGTGCCAGCAGCTACGGGACAGACTATGGCTACACCTTC.